Below, 20 T cell receptor beta chains from the same sample are listed, as sequenced in a study of cytomegalovirus exposure and HLA in healthy donors. PCR used 60 Vbeta primers and 13 Jbeta primers. Method: immunoSEQ multiplex PCR; TCRdb's copy keeps in-frame clones and lacks some. Among 100,000 to 150,000 clones listed, approximately 86% were seen once. Sequences were obtained from PBMCs. The source is a boy younger than 18 in good health and CMV-seronegative.

The V gene is TRBV5-1, the J gene TRBJ1-1, with 8 bases aligning to TRBD1. Germline V gene sequence: CDR1 SGHRS, CDR2 YFSETQ. Trimming at V came to 4 bases and at J to 2 bases, leaving 4 bases not matched to a gene. CDR3 length equals 14 residues. The CDR3 sequence is CASSKGQVNTEAFF. As DNA, the CDR3 is TGCGCCAGCAGCAAGGGACAGGTCAACACTGAAGCTTTCTTT. Looking up the rest from reference TRBV5-1 and TRBJ1-1 gives the full variable domain: KAGVTQTPRYLIKTRGQQVTLSCSPISGHRSVSWYQQTPGQGLQFLFEYFSETQRNKGNFPGRFSGRQFSNSRSEMNVSTLELGDSALYLCASSKGQVNTEAFFGQGTRLTVV.

This clone was observed a single time. The chain employs TRBV7-3 and TRBJ2-5; 9 positions match TRBD2. The CDR3 runs 15 residues. Germline CDR1 reads SGHTA; CDR2 reads FQGTGA. The trim removed 5 bases at V and 5 bases at J, leaving 9 bases unmatched. For the CDR3, the DNA is TGTGCCAGCAGCCCCCAAGCGGGAGGTGGGGAGACCCAGTACTTC. Protein: CASSPQAGGGETQYF. The full variable domain, completed using reference TRBV7-3 and TRBJ2-5, is GAGVSQTPSNKVTEKGKYVELRCDPISGHTALYWYRQSLGQGPEFLIYFQGTGAADDSGLPNDRFFAVRPEGSVSTLKIQRTERGDSAVYLCASSPQAGGGETQYFGPGTRLLVL.

The rearrangement joins TRBV11-2 to TRBJ2-3, with 11 bases lining up with TRBD2. Germline V gives CDR1 SGHAT, CDR2 FQNNGV. V lost 0 bases to trimming and J lost 7 bases; unmatched junction nucleotides: 6. This CDR3 spans 16 amino acids. The CDR3 reads CASSLELAGAGNTQYF. For the CDR3, the DNA is TGTGCCAGCAGCTTAGAACTAGCGGGAGCGGGGAATACGCAGTATTTT.

This clone occurred once. The gene calls are TRBV4-3 and TRBJ2-5; TRBD2 matches at 7 bases. The CDR3 covers 16 residues. Germline V gene sequence: CDR1 LGHNA, CDR2 YSLEER. With V trimmed by 0 bases and J by 5 bases, 9 bases remained unmatched. DNA of the CDR3: TGCGCCAGCAGCCAAGATCGCAGCGGGGTCCGTGAGACCCAGTACTTC. It is translated as CASSQDRSGVRETQYF.

The rearrangement joins TRBV19 to TRBJ1-5; weak D call: TRBD1 (6 bases). The CDR3 is 14 amino acids. Germline V gene data show CDR1 as LNHDA and CDR2 as SQIVND (reference sequence). V was pared by 6 bases and J by 5 bases, with 14 bases between. Here the CDR3 reads CASRVQGRDQPQHF. The DNA for the CDR3 is TGTGCCAGTAGAGTTCAGGGGCGGGATCAGCCCCAGCATTTT.

This clone was seen only once. The chain uses TRBV10-3 and TRBJ1-2; 7 positions agree with TRBD1. J was trimmed by 2 bases and V by 6 bases; bases with no gene match: 6. The CDR3 length is 14 residues. Germline lookup yields CDR1 ENHRY and CDR2 SYGVKD. CDR3 DNA sequence: TGTGCCATCAGCGGGGGACAGACCAACTATGGCTACACCTTC. This sequence encodes CAISGGQTNYGYTF.

The V and J genes are TRBV7-2 and TRBJ1-1; the D gene is possibly TRBD1 (6 bases). The V end lost 6 bases, the J end lost 5 bases, and 16 bases lay between the germline ends. Germline V lookup: CDR1 SGHTA, CDR2 FQGNSA. The CDR3 runs to 14 residues. The CDR3 DNA is TGTGCCAGCAGAACCTTGACAGGTAGGACTGAAGCTTTCTTT. Translating gives CASRTLTGRTEAFF. Full variable domain (missing parts from reference TRBV7-2 and TRBJ1-1): GAGVSQSPSNKVTEKGKDVELRCDPISGHTALYWYRQSLGQGLEFLIYFQGNSAPDKSGLPSDRFSAERTGGSVSTLTIQRTQQEDSAVYLCASRTLTGRTEAFFGQGTRLTVV.

This clone has just one count. This sequence joins TRBV6-5 and TRBJ2-7, with a possible D match to TRBD1 (6 bases). Per the germline V gene, CDR1 is MNHEY and CDR2 is SVGAGI. V lost 7 bases to trimming and J lost 2 bases, with 12 bases between them. This CDR3 has 13 amino acids. The CDR3, as DNA: TGTGCCAGCAAAGAGGGACATGCCTACGAGCAGTACTTC. This encodes CASKEGHAYEQYF.

V usage is TRBV27 and J usage is TRBJ1-1; 8 bases fit TRBD1. CDR3 length: 18 amino acids. J gave up 1 base and V 6 bases, and 16 bases lay outside the gene matches. The germline V gene has CDR1 MNHEY and CDR2 SMNVEV (reference sequence). The CDR3 loop reads CASSELARTGRGNTEAFF. The CDR3 DNA reads as TGTGCCAGCAGCGAACTTGCCCGGACAGGGAGAGGGAACACTGAAGCTTTCTTT.

CDR3 sequence: CASSVGRAHEQYF. The CDR3 DNA follows: TGTGCCAGCAGTGTAGGCAGGGCCCACGAGCAGTACTTC. V and J are TRBV6-1 and TRBJ2-5, with D tentatively TRBD1 (5 bases). The DNA end favors TRBJ2-7, so the J call may be wrong. The CDR3 totals 13 residues. Germline CDR1 is MNHNS and CDR2 is SASEGT.

The chain carries TRBV15 and TRBJ1-5; the match to TRBD1 covers 9 bases. Germline V gene sequence: CDR1 LNHNV, CDR2 YYDKDF (reference sequence). With V trimmed by 0 bases and J by 7 bases, 4 bases remained unmatched. The CDR3 is 15 residues long. This chain's CDR3 is CATSRDDRGKQPQHF. CDR3 sequence (DNA): TGTGCCACCAGCAGAGATGACAGGGGGAAGCAGCCCCAGCATTTT. The whole variable domain, filled in from reference TRBV15 and TRBJ1-5, reads DAMVIQNPRYQVTQFGKPVTLSCSQTLNHNVMYWYQQKSSQAPKLLFHYYDKDFNNEADTPDNFQSRRPNTSFCFLDIRSPGLGDTAMYLCATSRDDRGKQPQHFGDGTRLSIL.

The chain couples TRBV27 to TRBJ2-7; 8 positions match TRBD2. Trimming took 3 bases from V and 4 from J; bases not matched to a gene: 11. CDR1 and CDR2 from the germline V gene are MNHEY and SMNVEV (reference sequence). The CDR3 has 16 amino acids. CDR3 amino acids: CASSLTTTGGLYEQYF. The DNA of the CDR3 is TGTGCCAGCAGTTTGACAACAACGGGAGGGTTATACGAGCAGTACTTC.

This clone was observed once. This chain joins TRBV7-2 and TRBJ1-2; TRBD1 might be the D (5 bases). Germline lookup yields CDR1 SGHTA and CDR2 FQGNSA. V was shortened by 4 bases and J by 7 bases, with 16 bases between the two germline ends. The CDR3 contains 14 residues. The CDR3 sequence is CASSSSGLRGGYTF. CDR3 DNA sequence: TGTGCCAGCAGCTCTAGTGGGTTAAGGGGTGGCTACACCTTC.

Remarks on this clone: Germline and junction disagree at one end, which may indicate a read error. The chain couples TRBV6-5 to TRBJ1-2, with TRBD1 matching over 7 bases. The CDR3 has 15 amino acids. Germline V CDR1 and CDR2: MNHEY, SVGAGI. The CDR3 sequence is CATTTEGAGHYGYPF. CDR3 DNA sequence: TGTGCCACCACCACGGAGGGGGCAGGCCACTATGGCTACCCCTTC.

The chain has TRBV9 and TRBJ2-1; no firm D call. This CDR3 has 13 residues. Germline V CDR1 and CDR2: SGDLS, YYNGEE. With 3 bases removed from V and 5 bases from J, the gap between germline ends came to 9 bases. CDR3 sequence (DNA): TGTGCCAGCAGCGCCCCCCCAAACAATGAGCAGTTCTTC. This gives the protein CASSAPPNNEQFF.

This clone appeared once. The chain carries TRBV5-6 and TRBJ1-2; 10 positions agree with TRBD1. The junction had 6 bases not matched to a gene; V was cut back by 3 bases and J by 4 bases. There are 15 residues in the CDR3. Germline loops: CDR1 SGHDT, CDR2 YYEEEE. The CDR3 protein is CASSSGQGRLYGYTF. CDR3 nucleotides: TGTGCCAGCAGCTCGGGACAGGGGCGTCTCTATGGCTACACCTTC.

This clone occurred a few times. V gene TRBV16 combines with J gene TRBJ2-2; possibly TRBD2 for D (6 bases). Germline V gene lookup returns CDR1 KGHSY and CDR2 FQNENV. The CDR3 is 14 amino acids. Between the trimmed V and J ends, which lost 0 bases and 7 bases, there was a span of 9 bases. Here the CDR3 reads CASSQSTGVGELFF. The CDR3 nucleotides read TGTGCCAGCAGCCAATCGACGGGAGTCGGGGAGCTGTTTTTT.

The V and J genes are TRBV27 and TRBJ2-6; 10 nucleotides match TRBD1. This CDR3 region has 20 residues. Losses at the gene ends were 0 bases for V and 0 bases for J; bases not matched to a gene: 8. CDR1 and CDR2 from the germline V gene are MNHEY and SMNVEV (reference sequence). CDR3 protein: CASSLSGQGVALSGANVLTF. In DNA form, the CDR3 reads TGTGCCAGCAGTTTATCCGGACAGGGGGTTGCCCTCTCTGGGGCCAACGTCCTGACTTTC.

This clone was found once. At the DNA level, this CDR3 is encoded by other sequences in the same sample as well. J is TRBJ2-7 and V is TRBV9, with D unclear. Germline V gene sequence: CDR1 SGDLS, CDR2 YYNGEE. The length of the CDR3 is 14 residues. The germline V and J ends were trimmed by 0 bases and 0 bases, with 7 bases remaining between them. CDR3 DNA sequence: TGTGCCAGCAGCGTAGCCTCTAGCTCCTACGAGCAGTACTTC. This gives the protein CASSVASSSYEQYF.

This sequence joins TRBV5-1 and TRBJ2-5; perhaps TRBD2 as D (5 bases). Trimming took 0 bases from V and 4 from J, leaving 13 bases between them. Germline-derived CDR1 and CDR2 are SGHRS and YFSETQ. The CDR3 runs 15 residues. The CDR3 here is CASSLGTDRGETQYF. The CDR3 coding sequence is TGCGCCAGCAGCTTGGGGACCGATCGGGGAGAGACCCAGTACTTC.